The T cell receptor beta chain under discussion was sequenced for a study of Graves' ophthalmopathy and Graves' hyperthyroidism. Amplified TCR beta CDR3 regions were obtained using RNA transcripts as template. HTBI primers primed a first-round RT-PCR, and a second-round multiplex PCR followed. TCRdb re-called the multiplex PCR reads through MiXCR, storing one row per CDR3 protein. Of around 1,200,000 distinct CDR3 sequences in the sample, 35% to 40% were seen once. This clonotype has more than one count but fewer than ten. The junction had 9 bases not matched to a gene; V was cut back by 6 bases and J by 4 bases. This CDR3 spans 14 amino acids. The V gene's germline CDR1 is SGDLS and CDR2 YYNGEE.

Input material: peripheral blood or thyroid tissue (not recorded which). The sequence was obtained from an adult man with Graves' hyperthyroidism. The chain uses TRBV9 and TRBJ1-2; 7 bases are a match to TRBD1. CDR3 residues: CASTTTGTAYGYTF. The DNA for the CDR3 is TGTGCCAGCACCACGACAGGGACGGCCTATGGCTACACCTTC.